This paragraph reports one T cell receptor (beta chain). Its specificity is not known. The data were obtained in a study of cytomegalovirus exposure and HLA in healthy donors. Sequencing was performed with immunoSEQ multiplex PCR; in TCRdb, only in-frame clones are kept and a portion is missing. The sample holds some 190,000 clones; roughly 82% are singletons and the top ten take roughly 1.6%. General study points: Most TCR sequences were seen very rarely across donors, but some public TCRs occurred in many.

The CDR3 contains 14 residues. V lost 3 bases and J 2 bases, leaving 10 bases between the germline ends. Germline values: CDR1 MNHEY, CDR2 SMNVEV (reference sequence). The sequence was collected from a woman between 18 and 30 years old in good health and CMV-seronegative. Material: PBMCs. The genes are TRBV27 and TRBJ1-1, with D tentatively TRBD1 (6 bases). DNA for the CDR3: TGTGCCAGCAGTTTTGGGACACATAACACTGAAGCTTTCTTT. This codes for CASSFGTHNTEAFF.